Each of the 20 T cell receptor beta chains below was sequenced from the same sample in a study of blood T cell repertoires in COVID-19. Sequencing was performed with immunoSEQ multiplex PCR; in TCRdb, only in-frame clones are kept and a portion is missing. This table holds 150,000 or so clones, roughly 88% found once. Sequencing was performed on peripheral blood. These receptor sequences come from a woman between 50 and 59 years old in a cohort sampled during active or convalescent COVID-19.

This clone was recorded once. The chain couples TRBV9 to TRBJ1-2, with unresolved D. V was trimmed by 3 bases and J by 5 bases, leaving 8 bases between them. Germline-derived CDR1 and CDR2 are SGDLS and YYNGEE. This CDR3 region has 12 residues. The chain's CDR3 is CASSAQKYGYTF. The CDR3 DNA reads TGTGCCAGCAGCGCCCAGAAATATGGCTACACCTTC. The variable domain in full, completed from reference TRBV9 and TRBJ1-2, reads DSGVTQTPKHLITATGQRVTLRCSPRSGDLSVYWYQQSLDQGLQFLIQYYNGEERAKGNILERFSAQQFPDLHSELNLSSLELGDSALYFCASSAQKYGYTFGSGTRLTVV.

The chain employs TRBV19 and TRBJ1-2; 7 positions match TRBD1. The J segment lost 0 bases and the V segment lost 4 bases, leaving 8 bases of the junction unmatched. In germline, CDR1 is LNHDA, CDR2 SQIVND (reference sequence). This CDR3 has 16 amino acids. This CDR3 reads CASSRRRQGANYGYTF. For the CDR3, the DNA is TGTGCCAGTAGTAGACGCAGGCAGGGGGCTAACTATGGCTACACCTTC.

CDR3 protein: CASSSTMNTEAFF. Written as DNA, the CDR3 is TGCGCCAGCAGCAGTACAATGAACACTGAAGCTTTCTTT. V and J are TRBV5-1 and TRBJ1-1; D gene uncertain. The CDR3 sequence is 13 residues long. V dropped 4 bases and J dropped 0 bases, with 7 bases sitting between them. Germline CDR1 and CDR2: SGHRS and YFSETQ.

This chain links TRBV12-5 with TRBJ2-2, with TRBD2 matching over 9 bases. Trimming cost V 0 bases and J 3 bases; bases outside gene matches: 11. The CDR3 covers 19 residues. The V gene's germline CDR1 is LGHNT and CDR2 FRNRAP. The CDR3 here is CASGLVSRGGAWDTGELFF. For the CDR3, the DNA is TGTGCTAGTGGTTTGGTATCCCGCGGGGGGGCTTGGGACACCGGGGAGCTGTTTTTT.

The genes are TRBV4-3 and TRBJ2-5; TRBD2 aligns across 9 bases. CDR1 and CDR2 from the germline V gene are LGHNA and YSLEER. The CDR3 loop spans 16 amino acids. V was clipped by 2 bases and J by 5 bases; unmatched bases: 9. In DNA form, the CDR3 reads TGCGCCAGCAGCCAATCCCTCGCTAGCGGGGCGGAGACCCAGTACTTC. Translated, it gives CASSQSLASGAETQYF.

The genes are TRBV4-1 and TRBJ1-4, with 7 bases matching TRBD1. Germline trimming cut 4 bases from V and 2 bases from J; bases unmatched to any gene: 10. Looked up from germline, CDR1 is MGHRA and CDR2 is YSYEKL. This CDR3 has 17 amino acids. CDR3 sequence: CASSLTGAGSTNEKLFF. The CDR3 DNA follows: TGCGCCAGCAGCCTCACAGGGGCTGGGTCTACTAATGAAAAACTGTTTTTT.

The V gene is TRBV6-5, the J gene TRBJ2-3; 11 bases are shared with TRBD2. The length of the CDR3 is 15 residues. Germline-derived CDR1 and CDR2 are MNHEY and SVGAGI. Trimming at V came to 4 bases and at J to 7 bases, leaving 7 bases not matched to a gene. The CDR3 coding sequence is TGTGCCAGCAGTTTAGCGGGGGGGACGTCGTATACGCAGTATTTT. The encoded protein is CASSLAGGTSYTQYF.

The rearrangement links TRBV5-1 to TRBJ1-1; TRBD1 might be the D (6 bases). The CDR3 sequence is 14 residues long. V shed 0 bases and J shed 11 bases, with 17 bases lying between them. Germline CDR1 reads SGHRS; CDR2 reads YFSETQ. As DNA, the CDR3 is TGCGCCAGCAGCTTGGCACAGGGCCCACCCAGGGCTTTCTTT. Amino acids: CASSLAQGPPRAFF.

V usage is TRBV10-3 and J usage is TRBJ2-1; possible D gene TRBD2, 6 bases. This CDR3 region has 14 residues. Trimming left V 8 bases short and J 4 bases short, with 15 bases between. Germline loops: CDR1 ENHRY, CDR2 SYGVKD. The CDR3 protein is CAIRRGGEYNEQFF. For the CDR3, the DNA is TGTGCCATCCGTCGGGGCGGGGAATACAATGAGCAGTTCTTC.

V gene TRBV19 combines with J gene TRBJ1-5, with TRBD1 identical over 7 bases. V shed 8 bases, J shed 4 bases, and the junction held 8 bases outside the gene matches. The length of the CDR3 is 14 residues. From germline, CDR1 is LNHDA and CDR2 SQIVND (reference sequence). The CDR3 loop reads CASSKGASNQPQHF. The CDR3 coding sequence is TGTGCCAGTTCCAAGGGGGCCAGTAATCAGCCCCAGCATTTT.

This clone turned up a few times. The J gene is TRBJ1-2, the V gene TRBV5-4; 8 bases map to TRBD1. Germline V gives CDR1 SGHNT, CDR2 YYREEE (reference sequence). J lost 4 bases, V lost 7 bases, and 3 bases had no gene match. This CDR3 is built from 12 residues. CDR3 nucleotides: TGTGCCAGCCCTGGACAGGGCTATGGCTACACCTTC. It is translated as CASPGQGYGYTF.

This clone was seen a handful of times. The rearrangement joins TRBV12-3 or TRBV12-4 to TRBJ1-1; no reliable D call. V lost 3 bases, J lost 3 bases, and 5 bases lay in between. The CDR3 loop spans 12 amino acids. The CDR3 DNA sequence: TGTGCCAGCAGTTTCGGTTACACTGAAGCTTTCTTT. Amino acids: CASSFGYTEAFF.

J is TRBJ1-5 and V is TRBV4-3; maybe TRBD1 (5 bases). This CDR3 comprises 14 residues. Trimming cost V 6 bases and J 6 bases, with 15 bases left between them. Germline values: CDR1 LGHNA, CDR2 YSLEER. The CDR3 coding sequence is TGCGCCAGCAGTATAGTCTCAGGGTCTCAGCCCCAGCATTTT. Protein product: CASSIVSGSQPQHF.

The V and J genes are TRBV6-1 and TRBJ2-2; D is ambiguous. The CDR3 is made up of 12 amino acids. From germline, CDR1 is MNHNS and CDR2 SASEGT. The V gene lost 7 bases and the J gene lost 8 bases, with 11 bases spanning the gap. The CDR3 sequence: CASTPSRGELFF. CDR3 DNA: TGTGCCAGCACCCCCTCGAGGGGGGAGCTGTTTTTT.

The rearrangement uses TRBV18 and TRBJ1-1, with 8 bases that match TRBD1. This CDR3 comprises 15 residues. Per germline, CDR1 KGHSH and CDR2 LQKENI. The V segment lost 1 base and the J segment 3 bases; nucleotides outside the gene matches: 4. The CDR3 protein is CASSPRTGKDTEAFF. The CDR3 nucleotides are TGTGCCAGCTCACCACGGACAGGGAAGGACACTGAAGCTTTCTTT.

The gene calls are TRBV12-3 or TRBV12-4 and TRBJ1-5; maybe TRBD1 (6 bases). Trimming took off 7 bases at V and 6 bases at J, with 13 bases between the two ends. CDR3 length: 13 amino acids. CDR3 nucleotide sequence: TGTGCCAGCATTGGGACATACGGTCAGCCCCAGCATTTT. Protein product: CASIGTYGQPQHF.

This chain joins TRBV24-1 and TRBJ2-1, with TRBD1 identical over 7 bases. J lost 7 bases, V lost 2 bases, and 1 base had no gene match. The CDR3 is made up of 13 amino acids. CDR1 and CDR2 from the germline V gene are KGHDR and SFDVKD. Here the CDR3 reads CATSDSGGNEQFF. The CDR3 DNA sequence: TGTGCCACCAGTGATTCAGGGGGAAATGAGCAGTTCTTC.

The chain is built from TRBV10-3 and TRBJ2-2, with D possibly TRBD2 on 6 matching bases. The V and J ends lost 8 bases and 5 bases respectively, with 15 bases between them. This CDR3 has 14 amino acids. The V gene's germline CDR1 is ENHRY and CDR2 SYGVKD. The CDR3 protein is CAIEPGLETGELFF. The CDR3, as DNA: TGTGCCATCGAACCGGGACTCGAGACCGGGGAGCTGTTTTTT.

The chain uses TRBV19 and TRBJ2-2; TRBD1 is a possible D gene (6 bases). V was cut by 1 base and J by 4 bases, with 13 bases left in between. In germline, CDR1 is LNHDA, CDR2 SQIVND (reference sequence). This CDR3 has 16 residues. CDR3 sequence (DNA): TGTGCCAGTAGTATAGCCGGGACACGGTCCACCGGGGAGCTGTTTTTT. Its translation: CASSIAGTRSTGELFF.

This clone was seen a single time. The chain combines TRBV18 with TRBJ2-5, with 12 nucleotides matching TRBD2. CDR1 is KGHSH, CDR2 LQKENI, per germline. V shed 6 bases, J shed 5 bases, and the junction held 7 bases outside the gene matches. There are 15 residues in the CDR3. The CDR3 loop is CASSSLAGGLETQYF. The CDR3 coding sequence is TGTGCCAGCTCGTCTCTAGCGGGGGGGCTGGAGACCCAGTACTTC.